The clone carrying this TCR beta chain came up many times. Recently diagnosed hyperthyroidism of less than 2 months' duration affected patients aged 18 to 65. This blood was taken when hyperthyroidism was first diagnosed, before any ophthalmopathy symptoms existed. This entry is derived from a study of T cells in Graves' hyperthyroidism and ophthalmopathy. Amplification targeted TCR beta CDR3 regions from RNA transcripts. The HTBI primer set drove a first-round RT-PCR of the TCR CDR3. MiXCR, run by TCRdb on the multiplex PCR reads, gives a single entry per CDR3 protein. The sample records a few hundred thousand distinct CDR3 sequences, roughly 14% being singletons. This CDR3 region has 16 residues. Looked up from germline, CDR1 is KGHSH and CDR2 is LQKENI. V lost 3 bases, J lost 6 bases, and 18 bases lay in between.

The chain has TRBV18 and TRBJ2-1; D remains unclear. The sequence derives from a woman aged 40 to 55 with Graves' hyperthyroidism that later progressed to Graves' ophthalmopathy. The sample consisted of blood. CDR3 protein: CASSPNWLVISNEQFF. For the CDR3, the DNA is TGTGCCAGCTCACCTAATTGGCTAGTTATATCCAATGAGCAGTTCTTC.